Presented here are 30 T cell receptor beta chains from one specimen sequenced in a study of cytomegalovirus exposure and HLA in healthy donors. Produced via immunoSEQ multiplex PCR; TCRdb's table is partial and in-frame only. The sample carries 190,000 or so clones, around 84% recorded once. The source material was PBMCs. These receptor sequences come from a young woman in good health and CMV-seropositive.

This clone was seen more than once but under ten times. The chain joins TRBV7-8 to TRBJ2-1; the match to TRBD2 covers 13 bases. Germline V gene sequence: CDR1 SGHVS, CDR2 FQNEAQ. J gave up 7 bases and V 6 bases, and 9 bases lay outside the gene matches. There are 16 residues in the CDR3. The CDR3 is CASSPWTSGSVNEQFF. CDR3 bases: TGTGCCAGCAGTCCTTGGACTAGCGGGAGCGTAAATGAGCAGTTCTTC.

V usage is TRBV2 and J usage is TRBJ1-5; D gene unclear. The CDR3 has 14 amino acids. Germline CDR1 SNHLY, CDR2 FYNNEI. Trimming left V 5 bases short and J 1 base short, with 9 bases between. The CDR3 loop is CASSLTTSNQPQHF. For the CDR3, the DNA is TGTGCCAGCAGTCTCACCACAAGCAATCAGCCCCAGCATTTT.

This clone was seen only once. Written as DNA, the CDR3 is TGTGCCAGCTCACCATTTAGCGATTACGAGCAGTACTTC. Protein product: CASSPFSDYEQYF. The rearrangement joins TRBV18 to TRBJ2-7; D is possibly TRBD2 (5 bases). The V and J ends lost 2 bases and 4 bases respectively, with 9 bases between them. Germline-derived CDR1 and CDR2 are KGHSH and LQKENI. This CDR3 contains 13 residues.

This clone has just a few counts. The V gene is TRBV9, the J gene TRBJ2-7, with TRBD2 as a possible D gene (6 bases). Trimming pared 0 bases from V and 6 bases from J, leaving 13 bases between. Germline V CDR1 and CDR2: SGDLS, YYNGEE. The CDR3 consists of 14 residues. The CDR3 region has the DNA TGTGCCAGCAGCGTAGAGGGACTTCGGGGCGAGCAGTACTTC. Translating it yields CASSVEGLRGEQYF.

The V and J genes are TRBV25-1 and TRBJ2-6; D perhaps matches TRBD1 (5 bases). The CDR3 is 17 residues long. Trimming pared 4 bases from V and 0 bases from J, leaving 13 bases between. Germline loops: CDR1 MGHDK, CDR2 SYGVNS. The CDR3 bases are TGTGCCAGCAGTGGGCGACTTGACAGCTCTGGGGCCAACGTCCTGACTTTC. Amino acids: CASSGRLDSSGANVLTF.

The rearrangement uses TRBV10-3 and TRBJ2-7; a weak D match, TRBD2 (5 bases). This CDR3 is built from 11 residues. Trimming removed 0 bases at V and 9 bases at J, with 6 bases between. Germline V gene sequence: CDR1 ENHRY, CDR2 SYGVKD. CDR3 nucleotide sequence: TGTGCCATCAGTGAGTCCCTAGCGCAGTACTTC. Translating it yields CAISESLAQYF.

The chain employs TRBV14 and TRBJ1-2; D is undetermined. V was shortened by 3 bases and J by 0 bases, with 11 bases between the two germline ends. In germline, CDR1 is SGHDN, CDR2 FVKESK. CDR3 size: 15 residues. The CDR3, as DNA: TGTGCCAGCAGCCACAGGCTGGCCGCTAACTATGGCTACACCTTC. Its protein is CASSHRLAANYGYTF.

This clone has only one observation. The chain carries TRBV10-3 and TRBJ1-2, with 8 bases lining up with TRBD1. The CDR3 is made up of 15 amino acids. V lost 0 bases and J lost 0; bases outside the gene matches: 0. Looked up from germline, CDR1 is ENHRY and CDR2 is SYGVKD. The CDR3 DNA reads TGTGCCATCAGTGAGTCGGGACAGGCTAACTATGGCTACACCTTC. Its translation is CAISESGQANYGYTF.

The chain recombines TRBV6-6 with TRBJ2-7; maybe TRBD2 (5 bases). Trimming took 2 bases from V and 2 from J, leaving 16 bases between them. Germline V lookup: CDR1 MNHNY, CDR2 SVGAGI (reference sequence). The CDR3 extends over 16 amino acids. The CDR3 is CASSYTQEAAPYEQYF. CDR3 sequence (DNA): TGTGCCAGCAGTTACACCCAGGAGGCGGCCCCCTACGAGCAGTACTTC.

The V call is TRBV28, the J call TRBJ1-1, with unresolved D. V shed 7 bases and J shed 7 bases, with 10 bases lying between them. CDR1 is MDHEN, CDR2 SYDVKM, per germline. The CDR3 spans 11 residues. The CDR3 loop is CASKVVHEAFF. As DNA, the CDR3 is TGTGCCAGCAAAGTGGTACATGAAGCTTTCTTT.

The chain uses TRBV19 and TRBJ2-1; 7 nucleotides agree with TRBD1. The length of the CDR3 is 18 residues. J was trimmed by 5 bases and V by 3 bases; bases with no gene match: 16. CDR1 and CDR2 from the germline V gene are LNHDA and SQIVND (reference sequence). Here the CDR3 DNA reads TGTGCCAGTAGTATCCGGGACAGACCGATTCTAGAAGACAATGAGCAGTTCTTC. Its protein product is CASSIRDRPILEDNEQFF.

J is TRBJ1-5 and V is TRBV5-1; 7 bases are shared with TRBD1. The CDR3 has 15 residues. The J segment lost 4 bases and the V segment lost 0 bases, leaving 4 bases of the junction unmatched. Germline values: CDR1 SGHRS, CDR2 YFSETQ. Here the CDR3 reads CASSLGGTENQPQHF. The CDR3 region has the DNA TGCGCCAGCAGCTTGGGCGGGACAGAAAATCAGCCCCAGCATTTT.

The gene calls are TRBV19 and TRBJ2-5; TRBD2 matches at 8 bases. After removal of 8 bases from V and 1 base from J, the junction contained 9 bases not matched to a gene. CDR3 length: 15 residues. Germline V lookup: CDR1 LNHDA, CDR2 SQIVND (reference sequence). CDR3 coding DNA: TGTGCCAGTTCGAACCAGCGGGGGCCCCAAGAGACCCAGTACTTC. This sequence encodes CASSNQRGPQETQYF.

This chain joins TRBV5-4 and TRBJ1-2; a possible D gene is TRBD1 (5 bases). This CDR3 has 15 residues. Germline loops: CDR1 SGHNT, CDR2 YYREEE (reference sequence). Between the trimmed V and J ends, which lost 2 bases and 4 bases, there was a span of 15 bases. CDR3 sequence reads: CASSFDPGFGYGYTF. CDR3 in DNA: TGTGCCAGCAGCTTTGACCCAGGGTTTGGCTATGGCTACACCTTC.

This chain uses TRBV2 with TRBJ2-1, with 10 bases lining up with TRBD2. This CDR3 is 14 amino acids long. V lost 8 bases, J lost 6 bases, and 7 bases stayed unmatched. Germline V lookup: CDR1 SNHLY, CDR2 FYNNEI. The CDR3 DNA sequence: TGTGCCAGCGCTACTAGCGGGATCCCCAATGAGCAGTTCTTC. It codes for CASATSGIPNEQFF.

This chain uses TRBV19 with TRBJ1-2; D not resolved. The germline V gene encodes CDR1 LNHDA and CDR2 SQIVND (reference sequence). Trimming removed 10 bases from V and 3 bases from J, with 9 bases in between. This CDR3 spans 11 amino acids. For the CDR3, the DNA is TGTGCCACCCTGCGATACTATGGCTACACCTTC. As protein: CATLRYYGYTF.

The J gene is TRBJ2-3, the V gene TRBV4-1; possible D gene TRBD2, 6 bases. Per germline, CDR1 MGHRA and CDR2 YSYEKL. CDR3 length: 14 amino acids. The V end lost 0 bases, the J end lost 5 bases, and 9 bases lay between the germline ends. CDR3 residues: CASSQEMREDTQYF. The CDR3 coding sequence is TGCGCCAGCAGCCAAGAAATGCGGGAAGATACGCAGTATTTT.

CDR3 sequence: CASSYKSVTGVAFF. CDR3 nucleotide sequence: TGTGCCAGCAGCTACAAATCGGTTACAGGGGTGGCTTTCTTT. The chain is built from TRBV5-6 and TRBJ1-1; 7 bases line up with TRBD1. This CDR3 is built from 14 residues. In germline, CDR1 is SGHDT, CDR2 YYEEEE. The V gene end was trimmed by 3 bases and the J gene end by 11 bases; junction bases not matched to a gene: 13.

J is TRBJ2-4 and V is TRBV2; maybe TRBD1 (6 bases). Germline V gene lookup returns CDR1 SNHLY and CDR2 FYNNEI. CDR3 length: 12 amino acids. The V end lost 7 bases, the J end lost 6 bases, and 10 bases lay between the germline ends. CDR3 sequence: CASTQGLNIQYF. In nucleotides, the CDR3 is TGTGCCAGCACGCAGGGGTTAAACATTCAGTACTTC.

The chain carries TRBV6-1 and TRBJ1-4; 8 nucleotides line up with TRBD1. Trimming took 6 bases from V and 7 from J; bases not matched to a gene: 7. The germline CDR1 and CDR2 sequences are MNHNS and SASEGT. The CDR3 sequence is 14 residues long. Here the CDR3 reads CASRTQGASEKLFF. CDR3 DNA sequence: TGTGCCAGCAGGACTCAGGGGGCGTCTGAAAAACTGTTTTTT.

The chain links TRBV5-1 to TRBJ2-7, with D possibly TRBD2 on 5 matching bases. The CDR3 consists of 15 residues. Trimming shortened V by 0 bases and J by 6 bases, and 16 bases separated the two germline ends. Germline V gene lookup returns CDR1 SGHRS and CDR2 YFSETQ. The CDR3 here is CASSLEGRGLGEQYF. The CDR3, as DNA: TGCGCCAGCAGCTTGGAGGGTCGGGGATTAGGCGAGCAGTACTTC.

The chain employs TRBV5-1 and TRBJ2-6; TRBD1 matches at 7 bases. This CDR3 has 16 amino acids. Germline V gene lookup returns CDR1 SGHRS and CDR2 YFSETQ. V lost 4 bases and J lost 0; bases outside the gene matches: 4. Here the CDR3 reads CASSRTGNSGANVLTF. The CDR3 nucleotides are TGCGCCAGCAGCAGGACAGGAAACTCTGGGGCCAACGTCCTGACTTTC.

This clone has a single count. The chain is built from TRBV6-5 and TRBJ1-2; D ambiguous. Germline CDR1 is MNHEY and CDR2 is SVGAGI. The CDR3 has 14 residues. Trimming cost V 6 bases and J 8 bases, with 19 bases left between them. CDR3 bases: TGTGCCAGCAGGACGACTGCGTCGACGGGGGGCTACACCTTC. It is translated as CASRTTASTGGYTF.

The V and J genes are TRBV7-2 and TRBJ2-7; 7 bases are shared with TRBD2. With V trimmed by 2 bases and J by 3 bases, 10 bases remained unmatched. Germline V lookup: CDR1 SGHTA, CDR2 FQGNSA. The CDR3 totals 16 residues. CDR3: CASSLSVSSGIYEQYF. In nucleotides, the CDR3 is TGTGCCAGCAGCTTATCGGTCTCTAGCGGAATCTACGAGCAGTACTTC. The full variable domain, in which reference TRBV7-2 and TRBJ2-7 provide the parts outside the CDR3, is GAGVSQSPSNKVTEKGKDVELRCDPISGHTALYWYRQSLGQGLEFLIYFQGNSAPDKSGLPSDRFSAERTGGSVSTLTIQRTQQEDSAVYLCASSLSVSSGIYEQYFGPGTRLTVT.

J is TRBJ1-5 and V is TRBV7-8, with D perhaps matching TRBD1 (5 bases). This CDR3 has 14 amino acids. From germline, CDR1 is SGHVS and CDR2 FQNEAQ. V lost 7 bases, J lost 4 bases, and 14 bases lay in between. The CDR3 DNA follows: TGTGCCAGCACCTCCTTGGGGGGGAATCAGCCCCAGCATTTT. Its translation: CASTSLGGNQPQHF.

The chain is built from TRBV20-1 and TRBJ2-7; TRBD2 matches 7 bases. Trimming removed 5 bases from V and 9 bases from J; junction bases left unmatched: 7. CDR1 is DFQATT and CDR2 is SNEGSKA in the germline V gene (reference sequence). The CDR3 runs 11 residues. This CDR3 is CSAWDPGGQYF. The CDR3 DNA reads TGCAGTGCTTGGGACCCGGGGGGGCAGTACTTC.

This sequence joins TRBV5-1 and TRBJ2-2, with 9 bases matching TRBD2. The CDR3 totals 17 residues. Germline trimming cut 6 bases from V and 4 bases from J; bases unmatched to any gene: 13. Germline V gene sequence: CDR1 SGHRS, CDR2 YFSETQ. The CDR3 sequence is CASNGGGSGSSTGELFF. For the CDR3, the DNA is TGCGCCAGCAATGGAGGTGGTAGCGGGAGTAGCACCGGGGAGCTGTTTTTT.

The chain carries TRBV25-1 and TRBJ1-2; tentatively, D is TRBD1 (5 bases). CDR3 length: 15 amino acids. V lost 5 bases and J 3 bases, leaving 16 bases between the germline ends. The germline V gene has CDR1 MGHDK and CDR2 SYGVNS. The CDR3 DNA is TGTGCCAGCAGTCCCTCAGGGTTGGGTGACTATGGCTACACCTTC. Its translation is CASSPSGLGDYGYTF.

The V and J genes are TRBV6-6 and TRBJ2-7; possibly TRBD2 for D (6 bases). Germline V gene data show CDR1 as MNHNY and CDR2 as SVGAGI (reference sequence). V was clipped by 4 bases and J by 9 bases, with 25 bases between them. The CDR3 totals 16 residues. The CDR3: CASSSPAEGLFTAQYF. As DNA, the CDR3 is TGTGCCAGCAGTTCCCCGGCGGAGGGCTTATTCACCGCGCAGTACTTC.

The CDR3 sequence is CASSSFGHAALSNQPQHF. The CDR3 DNA reads as TGTGCCAGTAGTAGTTTCGGACACGCGGCGCTTAGCAATCAGCCCCAGCATTTT. This chain connects TRBV19 to TRBJ1-5, with a possible D match to TRBD1 (5 bases). Germline lookup yields CDR1 LNHDA and CDR2 SQIVND (reference sequence). This CDR3 is built from 18 residues. The V and J ends lost 4 bases and 0 bases respectively, with 19 bases between them.